The rows below give T cell receptor beta chains drawn from one sample of a study of tumor and adjacent non-tumor tissue in lung cancer. TCRdb re-derived calls from the multiplex PCR reads in MiXCR, one entry per CDR3 protein. Among roughly 75,000 distinct CDR3 sequences listed, around 70% were seen once. Material: distant non-tumor lung tissue. The receptors originated from a woman aged 45 to 65 with non-small cell lung cancer. CDR3s include the opening cysteine and the closing phenylalanine or tryptophan. Fields, in order: D gene, clone size, V gene, J gene, CDR3 DNA, CDR3 protein. D genes are given only for firm matches. The size entry is marked missing in some rows and otherwise reads once, few, many or a size class.

D gene: -
clone size: -
V gene: TRBV5-5
J gene: TRBJ2-5
CDR3 DNA: TGTGCCAGCAGCGGGACAAGGGCAGAGACCCAGCACTTC
CDR3 protein: CASSGTRAETQHF

D gene: -
clone size: many
V gene: TRBV20-1
J gene: TRBJ1-1
CDR3 DNA: TGCAGTGCTAGAGATTTTCGGGGGCTGGACACTGAAGCTTTCTTT
CDR3 protein: CSARDFRGLDTEAFF

D gene: TRBD2
clone size: -
V gene: TRBV11-2
J gene: TRBJ2-1
CDR3 DNA: TGTGCCAGCAGCCGGGCTAGCGGGAATTCCAGTGAGCAGTTCTTC
CDR3 protein: CASSRASGNSSEQFF

D gene: -
clone size: few
V gene: TRBV19
J gene: TRBJ2-5
CDR3 DNA: TGTGCCACTTCCCCTGGGGACGGGATTGAGACCCAGTACTTC
CDR3 protein: CATSPGDGIETQYF

D gene: -
clone size: -
V gene: TRBV15
J gene: TRBJ1-6
CDR3 DNA: TGTGCCACCAGCTCTCGACGGCCAAATTCACCCCTCCACTTT
CDR3 protein: CATSSRRPNSPLHF

D gene: -
clone size: -
V gene: TRBV29-1
J gene: TRBJ2-1
CDR3 DNA: TGCAGCGCTGGGGCAGGACCCGATCAGTTCTTC
CDR3 protein: CSAGAGPDQFF

D gene: -
clone size: few
V gene: TRBV7-9
J gene: TRBJ1-1
CDR3 DNA: TGTGCCAGCAGCTTGTCGACCACACTCACTGAAGCTTTCTTT
CDR3 protein: CASSLSTTLTEAFF

D gene: TRBD1
clone size: -
V gene: TRBV6-1
J gene: TRBJ2-6
CDR3 DNA: TGTGCCGGGGAGACAGGGGCTGCCACTGGTGCCAACATCCTGACTTTC
CDR3 protein: CAGETGAATGANILTF

D gene: -
clone size: few
V gene: TRBV7-9
J gene: TRBJ2-1
CDR3 DNA: TGTGCCAGCAGCTTAGAGCGCGGCACCTACAATGAGCAGTTCTTC
CDR3 protein: CASSLERGTYNEQFF

D gene: -
clone size: -
V gene: TRBV19
J gene: TRBJ1-2
CDR3 DNA: TGTCCCAGTACCACCGGCGGAGGGGAATACTATGGCCACACCTTC
CDR3 protein: CPSTTGGGEYYGHTF

D gene: TRBD2
clone size: once
V gene: TRBV11-2
J gene: TRBJ2-1
CDR3 DNA: TGTGTCAGCAGCTTAACCCTCTTGGCGGGAGAGCAGTTCTTT
CDR3 protein: CVSSLTLLAGEQFF

D gene: -
clone size: -
V gene: TRBV6-5
J gene: TRBJ1-2
CDR3 DNA: TGTGTCGGCAGTTATGTGGGGGCTGGTAGCTATGGCTACACCTTC
CDR3 protein: CVGSYVGAGSYGYTF

D gene: -
clone size: -
V gene: TRBV4-1
J gene: TRBJ2-5
CDR3 DNA: TGCGCCAGTAGCCAAGCCAAGAGGAACGGTCGAGAGACCCAGTACTTC
CDR3 protein: CASSQAKRNGRETQYF

D gene: TRBD2
clone size: once
V gene: TRBV29-1
J gene: TRBJ2-7
CDR3 DNA: TGCAGCGTTGACGGGACCAGCGGGAGCAGCGAGCAGTACTTC
CDR3 protein: CSVDGTSGSSEQYF

D gene: -
clone size: -
V gene: TRBV20-1
J gene: TRBJ1-2
CDR3 DNA: TGCAGTACCACCCCGCCTAGCGGGTATGGCTACACCTTT
CDR3 protein: CSTTPPSGYGYTF

D gene: -
clone size: -
V gene: TRBV6-1
J gene: TRBJ2-3
CDR3 DNA: TGTGCCAGCAGTGACTCTGGGCAGCCTTTCACACAGTATTTT
CDR3 protein: CASSDSGQPFTQYF

D gene: -
clone size: -
V gene: TRBV20-1
J gene: TRBJ1-1
CDR3 DNA: TGCAGTGCTAGAGAGTCGGCAGACAGCACTGAAGCTTTCTTT
CDR3 protein: CSARESADSTEAFF

D gene: -
clone size: -
V gene: TRBV6-6
J gene: TRBJ1-6
CDR3 DNA: TGTGCCACTGGGAGTTCACCCCTCCACTTT
CDR3 protein: CATGSSPLHF

D gene: TRBD2
clone size: few
V gene: TRBV28
J gene: TRBJ2-5
CDR3 DNA: TGTGCCAGCAGTTCATGGGAGGGCCAAGAGACCCAGTACTTC
CDR3 protein: CASSSWEGQETQYF

D gene: -
clone size: -
V gene: TRBV11-2
J gene: TRBJ2-6
CDR3 DNA: TGTGGCAGCAGCAGTATCAACTCTGGGACCAACGTCCTGACTTTC
CDR3 protein: CGSSSINSGTNVLTF

D gene: TRBD2
clone size: -
V gene: TRBV5-5
J gene: TRBJ2-3
CDR3 DNA: TGTACCAGCAGCCCCATGGCGGGAGGTCTCACAGATACACAGTATTTT
CDR3 protein: CTSSPMAGGLTDTQYF

D gene: TRBD1
clone size: few
V gene: TRBV6-2/TRBV6-3
J gene: TRBJ2-5
CDR3 DNA: TGTGTCAGCACTAGGGACAGCCTACAAGAGACCCAGTACTTC
CDR3 protein: CVSTRDSLQETQYF

D gene: -
clone size: -
V gene: TRBV29-1
J gene: TRBJ2-3
CDR3 DNA: TGCAGCGTTCTGGGGGGTCTCACAGATACGCAATATTTT
CDR3 protein: CSVLGGLTDTQYF

D gene: TRBD1
clone size: -
V gene: TRBV12-3/TRBV12-4
J gene: TRBJ2-5
CDR3 DNA: TGTGTCAGCGGTCGCAACAGGGGACCTTTACCAGAGACCCAGTACTTC
CDR3 protein: CVSGRNRGPLPETQYF

D gene: -
clone size: many
V gene: TRBV5-6
J gene: TRBJ2-4
CDR3 DNA: TGTGCCAGCAGCTCCTGGAACCCACTAGCCAAAAACATTCAGTACTTC
CDR3 protein: CASSSWNPLAKNIQYF

D gene: -
clone size: few
V gene: TRBV28
J gene: TRBJ2-3
CDR3 DNA: TGTGCCAGCAGTTTCTCGTCTTTACTCTCAACTAGCACAGATACGCAGTATTTT
CDR3 protein: CASSFSSLLSTSTDTQYF

D gene: TRBD1
clone size: few
V gene: TRBV28
J gene: TRBJ1-2
CDR3 DNA: TGTGCCAGCAGGCAGACAGGGACCGATGGCTACACCTTC
CDR3 protein: CASRQTGTDGYTF

D gene: -
clone size: once
V gene: TRBV6-1
J gene: TRBJ1-5
CDR3 DNA: TGTGCCAGCTCGTGGGGAAGGAACAATCAGCCCCCGCATTTT
CDR3 protein: CASSWGRNNQPPHF

D gene: -
clone size: many
V gene: TRBV5-1
J gene: TRBJ1-1
CDR3 DNA: TGCGCCAGCAGCTCTGGGAGGGGGAGGAACACTGAAGCTTTCTTT
CDR3 protein: CASSSGRGRNTEAFF

D gene: -
clone size: -
V gene: TRBV29-1
J gene: TRBJ2-2
CDR3 DNA: TGCAGCGTAGGACACCTCACTGGGGAGCTGTTTTTT
CDR3 protein: CSVGHLTGELFF

D gene: -
clone size: -
V gene: TRBV24-1
J gene: TRBJ2-3
CDR3 DNA: TGTGCCACCAGTGATCACAGTCTTAACACAGATACGCACTATTTT
CDR3 protein: CATSDHSLNTDTHYF

D gene: -
clone size: -
V gene: TRBV4-2
J gene: TRBJ1-5
CDR3 DNA: TGTGCCAGCAGCCTCTTATGGGCCAGAGAGAGAAATCAGCCCCAGCATTTT
CDR3 protein: CASSLLWARERNQPQHF

D gene: -
clone size: -
V gene: TRBV11-1
J gene: TRBJ2-1
CDR3 DNA: TGTGCCAGCGGCTTACCTCCGCTCGATGAGCAGTCCTTC
CDR3 protein: CASGLPPLDEQSF

D gene: -
clone size: -
V gene: TRBV11-2
J gene: TRBJ2-7
CDR3 DNA: TGTGCGAGCAGCTTATCGGCTGGGTACGATCAGTACTTC
CDR3 protein: CASSLSAGYDQYF

D gene: -
clone size: -
V gene: TRBV28
J gene: TRBJ2-5
CDR3 DNA: TGTGCCAGCGGTTCCCCCCACCTAGCGAGGATCCAAGAGACCCAGTACTTC
CDR3 protein: CASGSPHLARIQETQYF

D gene: -
clone size: -
V gene: TRBV5-4
J gene: TRBJ2-2
CDR3 DNA: TGTGCCAGCAGATTGGAGGGGACCGGGGAGCTGTTTTTT
CDR3 protein: CASRLEGTGELFF

D gene: TRBD1
clone size: -
V gene: TRBV12-3/TRBV12-4
J gene: TRBJ1-1
CDR3 DNA: TGTACCAGCAATCGACCGGGACAGGGTGGAACTGAATCTTTCTTT
CDR3 protein: CTSNRPGQGGTESFF

D gene: -
clone size: -
V gene: TRBV29-1
J gene: TRBJ2-2
CDR3 DNA: TGCAGCGTTTCAGACAAGGCGCACACCGTGGAGCTGTTTTTT
CDR3 protein: CSVSDKAHTVELFF

D gene: TRBD2
clone size: many
V gene: TRBV20-1
J gene: TRBJ2-1
CDR3 DNA: TGCAGTGCTCTAGTACCTAGCGGGGGGAGCTCCTACAATGAGCAGTTCTTC
CDR3 protein: CSALVPSGGSSYNEQFF

D gene: -
clone size: -
V gene: TRBV6-1
J gene: TRBJ2-3
CDR3 DNA: TGTGTCAGCAGTGAAATGGCAGGAGCTCTAGATACGCAGTATTTT
CDR3 protein: CVSSEMAGALDTQYF

D gene: -
clone size: -
V gene: TRBV28
J gene: TRBJ2-7
CDR3 DNA: TGTGCCAGCAGTTTGCCGCGGTCCCATCGCGGGACCTCCTCCTACGAGCAGTACTTC
CDR3 protein: CASSLPRSHRGTSSYEQYF

D gene: -
clone size: -
V gene: TRBV10-3
J gene: TRBJ2-1
CDR3 DNA: TGTGTCACCCCATCCGGGACCGCCTACAATGAGCAGTTCTTC
CDR3 protein: CVTPSGTAYNEQFF

D gene: -
clone size: -
V gene: TRBV4-1
J gene: TRBJ1-3
CDR3 DNA: TGCGCCAGCAGTCAAAGGGAGGGTACCTCTGGAAACACCGTATATTTT
CDR3 protein: CASSQREGTSGNTVYF

D gene: TRBD1
clone size: many
V gene: TRBV7-8
J gene: TRBJ2-2
CDR3 DNA: TGTGCCAGCAGCCTCGACAGGGATAACACCGGGGAGCTGTTTTTT
CDR3 protein: CASSLDRDNTGELFF

D gene: TRBD2
clone size: few
V gene: TRBV7-9
J gene: TRBJ2-7
CDR3 DNA: TGTGCCAGCAGCTCCCCCCGGTGGGGCGGGAGCTCCTACGAGCAGTACTTC
CDR3 protein: CASSSPRWGGSSYEQYF

D gene: TRBD2
clone size: once
V gene: TRBV12-3/TRBV12-4
J gene: TRBJ2-1
CDR3 DNA: TGTGCCAACAGTTTTAGCCGACTAGCGGGAGTTGCAGATGAGCAGTTCTTC
CDR3 protein: CANSFSRLAGVADEQFF

D gene: -
clone size: -
V gene: TRBV12-3/TRBV12-4
J gene: TRBJ2-1
CDR3 DNA: TGTGCCAGCAGTCTTAGCCCGCCGGATGATGAGCTGTTCTTC
CDR3 protein: CASSLSPPDDELFF

D gene: -
clone size: many
V gene: TRBV28
J gene: TRBJ2-2
CDR3 DNA: TGTGCCAGCAGTTTATCGGACACCGGGGAGCTGTTTTTT
CDR3 protein: CASSLSDTGELFF

D gene: -
clone size: -
V gene: TRBV7-8
J gene: TRBJ2-5
CDR3 DNA: TGTGCCAGCAGCCTAGCTGAGACCCGGTACTTC
CDR3 protein: CASSLAETRYF

D gene: -
clone size: once
V gene: TRBV11-2
J gene: TRBJ2-7
CDR3 DNA: TGTGCCAGCAGCCCCACCTGGGTCGAGCATTACTTC
CDR3 protein: CASSPTWVEHYF

D gene: -
clone size: -
V gene: TRBV11-2
J gene: TRBJ2-1
CDR3 DNA: TGTGCCAGCAACTTCCTAGCCCAATACAAAGAGCAGTTCTTT
CDR3 protein: CASNFLAQYKEQFF

D gene: -
clone size: once
V gene: TRBV4-3
J gene: TRBJ2-1
CDR3 DNA: TGCGCCAGCAGCCAAGAGACCTATAGTCCAAACAGACTGTACAGTGAGCAGTTCTTC
CDR3 protein: CASSQETYSPNRLYSEQFF